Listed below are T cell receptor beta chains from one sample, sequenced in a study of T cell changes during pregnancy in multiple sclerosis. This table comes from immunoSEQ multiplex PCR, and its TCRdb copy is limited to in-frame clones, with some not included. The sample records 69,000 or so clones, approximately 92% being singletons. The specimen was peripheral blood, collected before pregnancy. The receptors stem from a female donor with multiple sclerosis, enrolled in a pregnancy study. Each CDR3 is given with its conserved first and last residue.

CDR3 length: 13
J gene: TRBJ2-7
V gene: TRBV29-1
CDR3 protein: CSVSASGPYEQYF

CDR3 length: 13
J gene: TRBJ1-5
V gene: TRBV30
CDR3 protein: CAWSVSGNQPQHF

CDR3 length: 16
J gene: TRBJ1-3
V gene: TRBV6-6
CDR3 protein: CASSGGPSSSGNTIYF

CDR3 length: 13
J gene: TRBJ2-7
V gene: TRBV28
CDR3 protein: CASSLLNGDIKYF

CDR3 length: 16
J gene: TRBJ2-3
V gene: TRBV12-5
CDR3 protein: CASGRREEPGTDTQYF

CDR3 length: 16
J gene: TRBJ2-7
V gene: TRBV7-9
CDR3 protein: CASSLGPFDRAHEQYF

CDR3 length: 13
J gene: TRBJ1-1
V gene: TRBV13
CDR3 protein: CASSPRGSTEAFF

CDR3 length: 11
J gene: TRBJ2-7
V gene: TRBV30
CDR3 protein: CAWEQGLRQYF

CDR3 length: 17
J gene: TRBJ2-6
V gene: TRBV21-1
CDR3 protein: CASSKELDRVGANVLTF

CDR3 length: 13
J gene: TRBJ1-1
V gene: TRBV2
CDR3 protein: CASSPGTEGSAFF

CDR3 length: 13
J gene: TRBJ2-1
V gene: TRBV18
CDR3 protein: CASSPDSLGGQFF

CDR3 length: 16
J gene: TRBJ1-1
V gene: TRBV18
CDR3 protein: CASSLRTGTPNTEAFF

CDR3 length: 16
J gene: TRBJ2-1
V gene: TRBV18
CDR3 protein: CASSSDRALLGNEQFF

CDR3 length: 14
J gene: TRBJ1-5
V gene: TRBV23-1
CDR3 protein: CAPRGRGHGQPQHF

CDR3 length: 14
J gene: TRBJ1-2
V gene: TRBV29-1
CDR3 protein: CSVERQGPNYGYTF

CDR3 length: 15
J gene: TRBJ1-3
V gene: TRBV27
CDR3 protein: CASSFSGAPGNTIYF